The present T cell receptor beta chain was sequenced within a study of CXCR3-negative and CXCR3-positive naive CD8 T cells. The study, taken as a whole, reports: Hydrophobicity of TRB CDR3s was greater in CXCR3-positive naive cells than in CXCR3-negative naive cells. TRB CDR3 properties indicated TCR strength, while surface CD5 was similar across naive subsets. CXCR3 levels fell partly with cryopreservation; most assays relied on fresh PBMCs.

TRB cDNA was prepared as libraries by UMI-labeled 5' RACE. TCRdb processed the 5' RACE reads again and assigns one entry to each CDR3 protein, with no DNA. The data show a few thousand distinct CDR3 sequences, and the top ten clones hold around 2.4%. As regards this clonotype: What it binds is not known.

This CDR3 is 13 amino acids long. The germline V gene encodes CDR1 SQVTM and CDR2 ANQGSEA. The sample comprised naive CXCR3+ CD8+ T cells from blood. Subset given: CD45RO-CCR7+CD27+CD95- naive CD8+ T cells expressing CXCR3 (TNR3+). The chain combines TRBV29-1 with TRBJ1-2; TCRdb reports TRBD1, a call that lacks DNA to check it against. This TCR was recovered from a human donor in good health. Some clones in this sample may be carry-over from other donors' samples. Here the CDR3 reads CSVRTGDNYGYTF.